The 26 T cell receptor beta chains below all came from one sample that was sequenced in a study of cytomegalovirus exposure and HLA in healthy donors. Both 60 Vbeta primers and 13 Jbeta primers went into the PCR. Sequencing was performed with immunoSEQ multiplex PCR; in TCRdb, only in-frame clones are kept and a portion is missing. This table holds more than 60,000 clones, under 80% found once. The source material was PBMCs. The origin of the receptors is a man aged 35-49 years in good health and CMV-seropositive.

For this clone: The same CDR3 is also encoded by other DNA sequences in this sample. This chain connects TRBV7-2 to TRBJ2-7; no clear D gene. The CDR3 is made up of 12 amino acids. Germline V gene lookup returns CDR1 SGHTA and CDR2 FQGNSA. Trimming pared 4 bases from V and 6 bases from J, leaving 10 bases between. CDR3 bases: TGTGCCAGCAGCTCTGATACCGGCGAGCAGTACTTC. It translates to CASSSDTGEQYF.

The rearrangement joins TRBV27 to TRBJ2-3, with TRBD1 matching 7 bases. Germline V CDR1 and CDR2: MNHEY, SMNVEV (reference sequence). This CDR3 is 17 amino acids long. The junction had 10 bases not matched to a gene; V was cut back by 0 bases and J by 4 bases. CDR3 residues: CASSLSKMRQGADTQYF. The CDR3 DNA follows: TGTGCCAGCAGTTTATCGAAAATGAGGCAGGGGGCAGATACGCAGTATTTT.

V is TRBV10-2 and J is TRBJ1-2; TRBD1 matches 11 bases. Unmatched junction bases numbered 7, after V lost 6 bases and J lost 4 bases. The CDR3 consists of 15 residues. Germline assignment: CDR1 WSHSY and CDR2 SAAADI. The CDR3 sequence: CASRNGTGGVYGYTF. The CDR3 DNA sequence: TGCGCCAGCAGGAACGGGACAGGGGGAGTCTATGGCTACACCTTC.

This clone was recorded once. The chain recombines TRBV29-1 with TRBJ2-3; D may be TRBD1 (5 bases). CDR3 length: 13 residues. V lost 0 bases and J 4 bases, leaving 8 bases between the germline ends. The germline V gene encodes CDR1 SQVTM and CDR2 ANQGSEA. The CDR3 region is CSVEDQGADTQYF. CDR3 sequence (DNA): TGCAGCGTTGAAGATCAAGGGGCAGATACGCAGTATTTT.

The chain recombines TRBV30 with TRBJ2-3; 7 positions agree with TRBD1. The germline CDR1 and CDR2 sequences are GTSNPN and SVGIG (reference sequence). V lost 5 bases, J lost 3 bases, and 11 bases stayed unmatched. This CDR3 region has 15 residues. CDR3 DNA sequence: TGTGCCTGGGCCATCGACAGGGTAGGGACAGATACGCAGTATTTT. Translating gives CAWAIDRVGTDTQYF.

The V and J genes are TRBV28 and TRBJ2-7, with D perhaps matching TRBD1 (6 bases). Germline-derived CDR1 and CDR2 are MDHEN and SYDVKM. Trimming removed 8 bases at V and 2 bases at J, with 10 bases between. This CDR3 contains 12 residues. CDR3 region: CASQTGTYEQYF. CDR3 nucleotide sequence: TGTGCCAGCCAAACAGGGACCTACGAGCAGTACTTC. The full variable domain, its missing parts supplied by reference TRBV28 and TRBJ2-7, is DVKVTQSSRYLVKRTGEKVFLECVQDMDHENMFWYRQDPGLGLRLIYFSYDVKMKEKGDIPEGYSVSREKKERFSLILESASTNQTSMYLCASQTGTYEQYFGPGTRLTVT.

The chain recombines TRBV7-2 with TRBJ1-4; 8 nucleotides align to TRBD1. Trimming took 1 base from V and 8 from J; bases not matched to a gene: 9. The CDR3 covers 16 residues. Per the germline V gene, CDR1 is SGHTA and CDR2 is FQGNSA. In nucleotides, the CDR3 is TGTGCCAGCAGCTTAGGTGTGAACAGGGGGAGGGAAAAACTGTTTTTT. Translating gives CASSLGVNRGREKLFF.

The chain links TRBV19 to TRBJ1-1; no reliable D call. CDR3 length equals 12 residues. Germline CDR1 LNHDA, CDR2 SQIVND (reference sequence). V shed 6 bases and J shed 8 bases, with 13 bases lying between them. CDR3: CASSVQHREAFF. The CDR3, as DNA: TGTGCCAGTAGCGTCCAGCACAGAGAAGCTTTCTTT.

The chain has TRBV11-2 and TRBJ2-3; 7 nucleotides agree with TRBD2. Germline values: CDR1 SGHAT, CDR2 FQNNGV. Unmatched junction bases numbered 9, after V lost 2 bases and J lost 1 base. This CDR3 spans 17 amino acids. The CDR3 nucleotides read TGTGCCAGCAGCTTAACCGGGGGAGGGATTGGCACAGATACGCAGTATTTT. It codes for CASSLTGGGIGTDTQYF. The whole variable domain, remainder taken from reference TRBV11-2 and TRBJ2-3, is EAGVAQSPRYKIIEKRQSVAFWCNPISGHATLYWYQQILGQGPKLLIQFQNNGVVDDSQLPKDRFSAERLKGVDSTLKIQPAKLEDSAVYLCASSLTGGGIGTDTQYFGPGTRLTVL.

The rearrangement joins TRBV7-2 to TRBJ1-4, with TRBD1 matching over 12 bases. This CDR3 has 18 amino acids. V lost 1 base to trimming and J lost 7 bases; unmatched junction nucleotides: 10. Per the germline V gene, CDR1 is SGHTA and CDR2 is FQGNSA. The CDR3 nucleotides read TGTGCCAGCAGCTTAGACGGGACAGGGGGCGCGTCGGGTGAAAAACTGTTTTTT. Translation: CASSLDGTGGASGEKLFF.

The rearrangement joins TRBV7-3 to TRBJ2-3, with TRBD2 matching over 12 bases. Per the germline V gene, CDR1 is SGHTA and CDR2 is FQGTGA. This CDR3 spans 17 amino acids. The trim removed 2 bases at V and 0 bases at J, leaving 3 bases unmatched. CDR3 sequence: CASSLLGLAGSTDTQYF. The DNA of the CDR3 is TGTGCCAGCAGCTTACTGGGACTAGCGGGTAGCACAGATACGCAGTATTTT.

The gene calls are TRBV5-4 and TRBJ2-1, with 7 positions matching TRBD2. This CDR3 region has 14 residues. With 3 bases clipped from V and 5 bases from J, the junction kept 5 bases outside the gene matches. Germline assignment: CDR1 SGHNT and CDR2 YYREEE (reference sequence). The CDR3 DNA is TGTGCCAGCAGCTCCCGGGACTACAACAATGAGCAGTTCTTC. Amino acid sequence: CASSSRDYNNEQFF.

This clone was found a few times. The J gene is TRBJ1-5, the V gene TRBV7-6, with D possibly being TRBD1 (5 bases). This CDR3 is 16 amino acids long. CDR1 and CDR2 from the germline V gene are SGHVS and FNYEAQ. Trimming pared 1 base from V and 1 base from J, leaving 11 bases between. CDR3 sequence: CASSLDGGLSNQPQHF. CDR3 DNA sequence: TGTGCCAGCAGCTTAGATGGGGGGTTGAGCAATCAGCCCCAGCATTTT.

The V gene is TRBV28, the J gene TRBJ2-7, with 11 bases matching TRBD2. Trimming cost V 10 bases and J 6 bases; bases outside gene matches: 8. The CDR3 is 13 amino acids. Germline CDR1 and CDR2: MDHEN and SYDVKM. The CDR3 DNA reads TGTGCCACCACACTAGCGGGAGTCCGCGAGCAGTACTTC. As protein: CATTLAGVREQYF. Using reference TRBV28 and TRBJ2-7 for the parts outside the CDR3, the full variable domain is DVKVTQSSRYLVKRTGEKVFLECVQDMDHENMFWYRQDPGLGLRLIYFSYDVKMKEKGDIPEGYSVSREKKERFSLILESASTNQTSMYLCATTLAGVREQYFGPGTRLTVT.

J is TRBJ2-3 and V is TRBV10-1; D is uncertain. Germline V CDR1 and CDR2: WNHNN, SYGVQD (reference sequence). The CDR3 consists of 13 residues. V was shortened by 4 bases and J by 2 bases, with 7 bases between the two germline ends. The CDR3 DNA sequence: TGCGCCAGCAGTGGACAAGTCACAGATACGCAGTATTTT. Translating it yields CASSGQVTDTQYF.

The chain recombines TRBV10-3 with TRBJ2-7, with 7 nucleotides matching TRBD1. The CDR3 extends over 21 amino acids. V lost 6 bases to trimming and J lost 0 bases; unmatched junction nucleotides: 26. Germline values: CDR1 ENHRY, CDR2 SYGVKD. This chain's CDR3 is CAIRKTLGLSKTGNSSYEQYF. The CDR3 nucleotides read TGTGCCATCAGAAAGACCCTTGGGCTGTCGAAGACAGGGAATTCCTCCTACGAGCAGTACTTC.

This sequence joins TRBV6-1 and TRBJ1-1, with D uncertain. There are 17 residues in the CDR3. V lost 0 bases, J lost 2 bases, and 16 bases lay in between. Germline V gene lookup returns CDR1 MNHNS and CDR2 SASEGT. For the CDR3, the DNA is TGTGCCAGCAGTGAAGCCTTCCCGGGTTTAGGAAACACTGAAGCTTTCTTT. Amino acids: CASSEAFPGLGNTEAFF.

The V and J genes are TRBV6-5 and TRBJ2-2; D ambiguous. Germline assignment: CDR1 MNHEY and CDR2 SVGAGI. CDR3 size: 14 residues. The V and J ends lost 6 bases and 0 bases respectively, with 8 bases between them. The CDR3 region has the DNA TGTGCCAGCAGAGTAGCTCCGAACACCGGGGAGCTGTTTTTT. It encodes CASRVAPNTGELFF.

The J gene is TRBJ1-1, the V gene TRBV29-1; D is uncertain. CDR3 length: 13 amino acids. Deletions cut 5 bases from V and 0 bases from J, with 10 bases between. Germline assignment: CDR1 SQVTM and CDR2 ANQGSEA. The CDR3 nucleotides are TGCAGCGTTTTCGACACCATGAACACTGAAGCTTTCTTT. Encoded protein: CSVFDTMNTEAFF.

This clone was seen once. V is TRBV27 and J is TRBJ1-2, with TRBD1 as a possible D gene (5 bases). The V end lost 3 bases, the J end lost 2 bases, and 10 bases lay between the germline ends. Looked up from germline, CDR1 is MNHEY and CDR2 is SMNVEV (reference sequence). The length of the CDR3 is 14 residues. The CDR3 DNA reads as TGTGCCAGCAGTTTCAGGGAGGTAAACTATGGCTACACCTTC. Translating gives CASSFREVNYGYTF.

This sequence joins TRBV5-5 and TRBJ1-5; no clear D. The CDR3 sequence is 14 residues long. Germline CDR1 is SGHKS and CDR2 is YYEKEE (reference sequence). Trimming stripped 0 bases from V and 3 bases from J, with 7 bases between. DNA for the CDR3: TGTGCCAGCAGCTTGGGAGGTTCCAATCAGCCCCAGCATTTT. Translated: CASSLGGSNQPQHF.

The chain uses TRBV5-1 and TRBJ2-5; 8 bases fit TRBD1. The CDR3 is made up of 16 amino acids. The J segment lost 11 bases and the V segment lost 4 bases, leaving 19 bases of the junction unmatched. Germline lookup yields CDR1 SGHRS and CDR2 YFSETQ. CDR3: CASSPVRGQESREQYF. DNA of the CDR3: TGCGCCAGCAGCCCCGTTAGGGGACAGGAATCTAGAGAGCAGTACTTC.

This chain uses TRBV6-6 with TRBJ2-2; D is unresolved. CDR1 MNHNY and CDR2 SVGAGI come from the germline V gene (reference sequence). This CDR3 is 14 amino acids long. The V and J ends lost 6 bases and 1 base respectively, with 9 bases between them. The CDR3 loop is CASSLSENTGELFF. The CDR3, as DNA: TGTGCCAGCAGCCTCTCAGAGAACACCGGGGAGCTGTTTTTT.

In DNA, the CDR3 is TGCGCCAGCGGGACTACACCGAACACTGAAGCTTTCTTT. Translation: CASGTTPNTEAFF. The chain is built from TRBV5-1 and TRBJ1-1, with D possibly matching TRBD1 (5 bases). Germline-derived CDR1 and CDR2 are SGHRS and YFSETQ. V was trimmed by 7 bases and J by 1 base, leaving 11 bases between them. The CDR3 is made up of 13 amino acids.

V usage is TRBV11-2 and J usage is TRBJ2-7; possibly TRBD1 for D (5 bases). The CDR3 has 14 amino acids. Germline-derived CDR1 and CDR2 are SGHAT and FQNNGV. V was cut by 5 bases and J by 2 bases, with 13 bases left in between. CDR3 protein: CASSVSGPTYEQYF. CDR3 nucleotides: TGTGCCAGCAGCGTGTCAGGGCCTACCTACGAGCAGTACTTC.

CDR3 sequence reads: CASNFGGAGDTQYF. The DNA of the CDR3 is TGTGCCAGCAACTTCGGGGGGGCCGGTGATACGCAGTATTTT. The rearrangement joins TRBV5-5 to TRBJ2-3; 8 bases match TRBD2. The V gene end was trimmed by 6 bases and the J gene end by 6 bases; junction bases not matched to a gene: 9. Germline CDR1 and CDR2: SGHKS and YYEKEE (reference sequence). This CDR3 contains 14 residues.